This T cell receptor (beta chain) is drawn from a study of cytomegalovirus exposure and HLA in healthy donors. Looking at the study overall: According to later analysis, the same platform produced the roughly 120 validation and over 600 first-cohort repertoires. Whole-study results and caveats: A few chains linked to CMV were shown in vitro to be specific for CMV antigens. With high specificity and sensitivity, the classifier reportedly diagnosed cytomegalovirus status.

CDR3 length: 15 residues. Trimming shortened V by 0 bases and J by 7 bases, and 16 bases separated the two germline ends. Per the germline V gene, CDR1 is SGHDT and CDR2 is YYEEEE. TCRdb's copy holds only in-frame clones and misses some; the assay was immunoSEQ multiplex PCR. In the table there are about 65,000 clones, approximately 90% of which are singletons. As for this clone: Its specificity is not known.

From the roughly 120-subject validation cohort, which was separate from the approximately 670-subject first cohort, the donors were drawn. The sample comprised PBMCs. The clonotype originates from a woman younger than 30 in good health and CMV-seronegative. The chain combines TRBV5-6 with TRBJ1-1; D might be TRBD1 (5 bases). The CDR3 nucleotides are TGTGCCAGCAGCTTGGATGGTCGACAGCTGGTTGAAGCTTTCTTT. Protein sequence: CASSLDGRQLVEAFF.